This is a list of T cell receptor beta chains from one sample in a study of CD8 T cells in ankylosing spondylitis. TCRdb passed the 5' RACE reads through MiXCR, listing each CDR3 protein once. The table includes about 460,000 distinct CDR3 sequences, about 5.7% detected once. The specimen sequenced was blood, either unsorted or a sorted T cell fraction (not recorded which). The receptors stem from a male donor with ankylosing spondylitis. The CDR3 runs from the conserved cysteine through the conserved F or W. The D gene is left open where the match is weak. The size of a clone is reported for some rows only, either as once, few or many, or as a class for expanded clones.

clone size: .
D gene: .
J gene: TRBJ2-6
V gene: TRBV6-1
CDR3 DNA: TGTGCCAGCACCATCTCTGGGGCCAACGTCCTGACTTTC
CDR3 protein: CASTISGANVLTF

clone size: many
D gene: .
J gene: TRBJ2-5
V gene: TRBV20-1
CDR3 DNA: TGCAGTGCTACAGGGGTAGGGGAGACCCAGTACTTC
CDR3 protein: CSATGVGETQYF

clone size: many
D gene: .
J gene: TRBJ1-3
V gene: TRBV20-1
CDR3 DNA: TGCAGTGCTGACTCAGGGGAAGATGGAAACACCATATATTTT
CDR3 protein: CSADSGEDGNTIYF

clone size: many
D gene: .
J gene: TRBJ2-3
V gene: TRBV5-6
CDR3 DNA: TGTGCCAGCAGCTTTTTCTGGGGGTCGCAGTATTTT
CDR3 protein: CASSFFWGSQYF

clone size: .
D gene: TRBD1
J gene: TRBJ2-3
V gene: TRBV5-1
CDR3 DNA: TGCGCCAGCAGCCTTACCGGGACAGTGTTTACAGATACGCAGTATTTT
CDR3 protein: CASSLTGTVFTDTQYF

clone size: many
D gene: .
J gene: TRBJ2-7
V gene: TRBV5-5
CDR3 DNA: TGTGCCAGCAGCTGGGATGTGGGGTCCTACGAGCAGTACTTC
CDR3 protein: CASSWDVGSYEQYF

clone size: many
D gene: .
J gene: TRBJ1-4
V gene: TRBV20-1
CDR3 DNA: TGCAGTGCCTCGTCAGGGGACGCCGAAAAACTGTTTTTT
CDR3 protein: CSASSGDAEKLFF

clone size: many
D gene: .
J gene: TRBJ2-1
V gene: TRBV5-1
CDR3 DNA: TGCGCCAGCAGAGTAAGCTCCTACAATGAGCAGTTCTTC
CDR3 protein: CASRVSSYNEQFF

clone size: many
D gene: .
J gene: TRBJ2-5
V gene: TRBV20-1
CDR3 DNA: TGCAGTGCTCAGGGACAAGAGACCCAGTACTTC
CDR3 protein: CSAQGQETQYF

clone size: few
D gene: TRBD2
J gene: TRBJ2-7
V gene: TRBV15
CDR3 DNA: TGTGCCACCAGCAGAGATTCTAGCGGGAGCGGGGAGCAGTACTTC
CDR3 protein: CATSRDSSGSGEQYF

clone size: many
D gene: .
J gene: TRBJ1-4
V gene: TRBV29-1
CDR3 DNA: TGCAGCGTGAAACAGAAGGGGTATGTGGATGAAAAACTGTTTTTT
CDR3 protein: CSVKQKGYVDEKLFF

clone size: few
D gene: TRBD1
J gene: TRBJ1-6
V gene: TRBV3-1
CDR3 DNA: TGTGCCAGCAGCAACAGGGGGCGTAGTTCACCCCTCCACTTT
CDR3 protein: CASSNRGRSSPLHF